What follows describes a single TCR beta chain. The method was immunoSEQ multiplex PCR; TCRdb's version includes in-frame clones alone and lacks a portion of them. The sample consists of about 25,000 clones, approximately 86% of them appearing once. The sample comes from a study of T cell responses to AZD1222 COVID-19 vaccine. Germline V gene lookup returns CDR1 SNHLY and CDR2 FYNNEI. V lost 6 bases and J 4 bases, leaving 16 bases between the germline ends. The CDR3 runs to 15 residues. The sequencing here drew on peripheral blood, taken 28 days after the second AZD1222 dose. J is TRBJ2-1 and V is TRBV2; D possibly matches TRBD1 or TRBD2 (7 bases each). This TCR came from an adult who received the AZD1222 COVID-19 vaccine. The CDR3 sequence: CASRQGGAQYNEQFF. The DNA of the CDR3 is TGTGCCAGCAGGCAGGGGGGGGCCCAATACAATGAGCAGTTCTTC.